Described below is a single T cell receptor beta chain sequence and its context. This sample is drawn from a study of blood T cell repertoires in COVID-19. The wider study: PBMCs, B-cell-depleted T cells, or T cells provided the cDNA or gDNA that made up the material.

Produced via immunoSEQ multiplex PCR; TCRdb's table is partial and in-frame only. The sample yields 80,000 to 90,000 clones, approximately 86% seen once. Looked up from germline, CDR1 is SGHRS and CDR2 is YFSETQ. Trimming cost V 0 bases and J 1 base; bases outside gene matches: 5. The CDR3 totals 17 residues. The specimen was peripheral blood. This chain connects TRBV5-1 to TRBJ1-1, with 11 bases that match TRBD1. The clonotype originates from a man in his forties with acute or convalescent COVID-19. CDR3 region: CASSLAGTGGWNTEAFF. The CDR3 nucleotides are TGCGCCAGCAGCTTGGCCGGGACAGGGGGATGGAACACTGAAGCTTTCTTT.